The entry below describes one T cell receptor (beta chain). Treatment denoted: preoperative locoregional IRX-2 cytokine immunotherapy. Some clones are missing from TCRdb's copy, which holds only in-frame ones; the method was immunoSEQ multiplex PCR. The table lists around 24,000 clones, approximately 72% of them singletons. This entry is derived from a study of preoperative IRX-2 immunotherapy in early breast cancer. V was clipped by 3 bases and J by 7 bases, with 12 bases between them. The CDR3 runs 13 residues. In germline, CDR1 is KGHSH, CDR2 LQKENI. This sample comprised lymph node tissue, obtained after IRX-2 immunotherapy. The source is a human donor with breast cancer. The J gene is TRBJ1-1, the V gene TRBV18, with a tentative D call TRBD1 (5 bases). The CDR3 spells CASSPRYDSEAFF. The CDR3 region has the DNA TGTGCCAGCTCACCTCGATATGACAGTGAAGCTTTCTTT.